This T cell receptor beta chain stems from a study of regulatory T cells in long-lasting Graves disease. Findings and caveats of the study: Favored gene segments in persistent disease were TRBV28, TRBJ1-2 and TRBJ2-5. Peripheral blood, not thyroid tissue, was the sole material studied. Clonotypes that were public and shared totalled around 2,700 in persistent patients versus around 1,000 in new patients.

iRepertoire HTBI primers and Arm-PCR of CDR3 regions built TCR beta libraries. TCRdb re-derived calls from the multiplex PCR reads in MiXCR, one entry per CDR3 protein. The sample has roughly 700,000 distinct CDR3 sequences, about 32% seen once. Time point meaning: persistent/refractory GD, antithyroid drugs over 5 years with positive TRAb. Scientists built the TCR library using RNA that was extracted from PBMCs. Graves' disease diagnosis was established per American Thyroid Association guidelines. Per germline, CDR1 SGHRS and CDR2 YFSETQ. V was clipped by 0 bases and J by 8 bases, with 8 bases between them. The CDR3 length is 12 residues. The sample holds a few counts of this clonotype. Its antigen is as yet unknown.

This TCR was sampled from a female donor with Graves disease. V and J are TRBV5-1 and TRBJ1-2; no clear D. The material was peripheral blood mononuclear cells (PBMCs), obtained when the disease was refractory, from a patient treated with antithyroid drugs. The CDR3 coding sequence is TGCGCCAGCAGCTTGGATGGTACAGGCTACACCTTC. Amino acid sequence: CASSLDGTGYTF.